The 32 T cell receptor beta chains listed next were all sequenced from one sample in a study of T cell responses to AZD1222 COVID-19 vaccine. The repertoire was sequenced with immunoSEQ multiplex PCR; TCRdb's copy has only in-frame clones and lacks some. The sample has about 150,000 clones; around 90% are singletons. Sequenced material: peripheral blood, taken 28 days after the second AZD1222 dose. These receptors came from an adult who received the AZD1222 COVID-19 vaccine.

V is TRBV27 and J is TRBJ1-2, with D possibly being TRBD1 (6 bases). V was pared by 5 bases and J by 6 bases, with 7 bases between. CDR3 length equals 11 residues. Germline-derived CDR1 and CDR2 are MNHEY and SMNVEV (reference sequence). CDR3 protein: CASSGGHGYTF. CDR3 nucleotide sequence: TGTGCCAGCAGTGGGGGGCATGGCTACACCTTC.

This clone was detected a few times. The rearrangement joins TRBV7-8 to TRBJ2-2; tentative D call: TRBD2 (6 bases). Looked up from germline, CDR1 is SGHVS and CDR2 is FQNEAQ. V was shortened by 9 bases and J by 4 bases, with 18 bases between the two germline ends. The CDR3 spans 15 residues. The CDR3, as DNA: TGTGCCAGTTCCTCCAGCCGGGAGATCACCGGGGAGCTGTTTTTT. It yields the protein CASSSSREITGELFF. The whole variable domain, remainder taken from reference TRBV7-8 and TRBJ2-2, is GAGVSQSPRYKVAKRGQDVALRCDPISGHVSLFWYQQALGQGPEFLTYFQNEAQLDKSGLPSDRFFAERPEGSVSTLKIQRTQQEDSAVYLCASSSSREITGELFFGEGSRLTVL.

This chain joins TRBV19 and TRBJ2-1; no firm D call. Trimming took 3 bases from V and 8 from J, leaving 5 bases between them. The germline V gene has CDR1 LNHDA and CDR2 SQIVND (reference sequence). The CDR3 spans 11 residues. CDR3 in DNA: TGTGCCAGTAGTATGACCCATGAGCAGTTCTTC. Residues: CASSMTHEQFF.

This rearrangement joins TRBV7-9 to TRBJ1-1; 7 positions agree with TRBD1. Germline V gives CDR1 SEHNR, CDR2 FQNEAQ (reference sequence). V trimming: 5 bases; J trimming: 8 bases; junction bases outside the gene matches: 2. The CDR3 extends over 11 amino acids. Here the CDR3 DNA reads TGTGCCAGCAGCAAGGGGGCGGAAGCTTTCTTT. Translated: CASSKGAEAFF.

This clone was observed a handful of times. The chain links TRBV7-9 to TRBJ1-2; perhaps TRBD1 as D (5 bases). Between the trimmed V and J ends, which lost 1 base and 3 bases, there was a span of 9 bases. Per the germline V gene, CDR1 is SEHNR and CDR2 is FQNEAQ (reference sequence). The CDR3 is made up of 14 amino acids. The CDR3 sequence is CASSLGGADYGYTF. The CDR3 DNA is TGTGCCAGCAGCTTAGGGGGCGCAGACTATGGCTACACCTTC. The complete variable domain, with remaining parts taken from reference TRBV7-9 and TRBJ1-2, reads DTGVSQNPRHKITKRGQNVTFRCDPISEHNRLYWYRQTLGQGPEFLTYFQNEAQLEKSRLLSDRFSAERPKGSFSTLEIQRTEQGDSAMYLCASSLGGADYGYTFGSGTRLTVV.

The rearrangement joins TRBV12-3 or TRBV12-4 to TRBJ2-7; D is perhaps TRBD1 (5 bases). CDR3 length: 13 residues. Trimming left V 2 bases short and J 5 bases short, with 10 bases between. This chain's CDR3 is CASSLSRGHEQYF. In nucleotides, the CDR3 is TGTGCCAGCAGTTTATCTAGGGGTCACGAGCAGTACTTC.

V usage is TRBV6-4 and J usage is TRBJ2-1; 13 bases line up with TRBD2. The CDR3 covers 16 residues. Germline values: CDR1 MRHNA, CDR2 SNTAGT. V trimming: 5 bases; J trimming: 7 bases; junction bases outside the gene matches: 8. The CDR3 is CASSTVGLAGKNEQFF. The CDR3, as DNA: TGTGCCAGCAGTACTGTGGGACTAGCGGGAAAAAATGAGCAGTTCTTC.

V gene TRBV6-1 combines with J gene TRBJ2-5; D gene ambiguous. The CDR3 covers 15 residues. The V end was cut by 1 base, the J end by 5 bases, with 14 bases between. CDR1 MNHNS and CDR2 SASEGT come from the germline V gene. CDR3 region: CASSEGGSSGETQYF. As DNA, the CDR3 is TGTGCCAGCAGTGAAGGCGGAAGCTCCGGGGAGACCCAGTACTTC.

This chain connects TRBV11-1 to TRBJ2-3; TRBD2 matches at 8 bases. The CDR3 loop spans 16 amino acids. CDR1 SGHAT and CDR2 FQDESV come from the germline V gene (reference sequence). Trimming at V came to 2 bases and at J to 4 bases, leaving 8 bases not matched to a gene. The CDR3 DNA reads TGTGCCAGCAGCTTAAGTATAGCGGGAAGGTCAGATACGCAGTATTTT. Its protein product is CASSLSIAGRSDTQYF.

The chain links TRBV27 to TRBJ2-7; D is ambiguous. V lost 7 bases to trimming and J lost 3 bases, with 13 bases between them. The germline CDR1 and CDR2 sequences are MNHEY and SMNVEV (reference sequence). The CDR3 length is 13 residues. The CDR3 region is CASTSSPLYEQYF. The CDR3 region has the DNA TGTGCCAGCACTTCGTCTCCCCTCTACGAGCAGTACTTC.

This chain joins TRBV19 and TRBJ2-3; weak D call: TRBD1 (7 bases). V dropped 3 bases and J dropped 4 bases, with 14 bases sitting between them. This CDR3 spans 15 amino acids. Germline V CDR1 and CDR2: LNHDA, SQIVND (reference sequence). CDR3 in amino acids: CASSMWQGGADTQYF. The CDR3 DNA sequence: TGTGCCAGTAGTATGTGGCAGGGGGGTGCAGATACGCAGTATTTT.

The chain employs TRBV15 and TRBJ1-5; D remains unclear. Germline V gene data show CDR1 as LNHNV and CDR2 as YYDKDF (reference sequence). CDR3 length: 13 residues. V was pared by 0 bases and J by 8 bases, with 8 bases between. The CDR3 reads CATSRDQREPQHF. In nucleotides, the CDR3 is TGTGCCACCAGCAGAGATCAAAGGGAGCCCCAGCATTTT.

CDR3 coding DNA: TGTGCCAGCAGTGAATTCGGAGGGTTGAACACTGAAGCTTTCTTT. Translation: CASSEFGGLNTEAFF. This rearrangement joins TRBV25-1 to TRBJ1-1; D is unresolved. Germline CDR1 is MGHDK and CDR2 is SYGVNS. Deletions cut 1 base from V and 0 bases from J, with 9 bases between. The CDR3 consists of 15 residues.

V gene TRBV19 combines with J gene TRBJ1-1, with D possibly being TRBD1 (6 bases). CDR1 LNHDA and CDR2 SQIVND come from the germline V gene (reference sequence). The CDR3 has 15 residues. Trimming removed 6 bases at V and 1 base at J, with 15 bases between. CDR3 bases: TGTGCCAGTAGGGTTACAGGGTCCGGGAACACTGAAGCTTTCTTT. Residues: CASRVTGSGNTEAFF.

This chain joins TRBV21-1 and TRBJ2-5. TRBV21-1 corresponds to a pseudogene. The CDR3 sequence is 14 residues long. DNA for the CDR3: TGTGCCAGCAGAACCCGACGGCTCCAAGAGACCCAGTACTTC. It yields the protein CASRTRRLQETQYF.

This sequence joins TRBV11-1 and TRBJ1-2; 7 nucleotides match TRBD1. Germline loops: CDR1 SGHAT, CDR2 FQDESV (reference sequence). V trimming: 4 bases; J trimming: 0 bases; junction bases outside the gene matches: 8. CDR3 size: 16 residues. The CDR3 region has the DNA TGTGCCAGCAGCTCCCAGGGACAGAACGCTAACTATGGCTACACCTTC. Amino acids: CASSSQGQNANYGYTF.

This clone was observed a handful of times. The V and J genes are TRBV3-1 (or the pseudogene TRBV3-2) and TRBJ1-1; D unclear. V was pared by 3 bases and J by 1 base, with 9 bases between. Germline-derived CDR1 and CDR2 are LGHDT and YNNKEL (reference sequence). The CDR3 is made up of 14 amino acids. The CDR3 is CASSQFMGNTEAFF. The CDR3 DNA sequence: TGTGCCAGCAGCCAGTTTATGGGGAACACTGAAGCTTTCTTT.

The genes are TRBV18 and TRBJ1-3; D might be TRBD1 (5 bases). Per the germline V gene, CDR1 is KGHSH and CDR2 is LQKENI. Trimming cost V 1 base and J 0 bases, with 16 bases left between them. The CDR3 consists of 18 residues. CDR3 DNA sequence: TGTGCCAGCTCACCACTAAGGACGGGGGAGAGCTCTGGAAACACCATATATTTT. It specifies CASSPLRTGESSGNTIYF.

As DNA, the CDR3 is TGCAGCGCCCAGAGGGACAGGGCGGACACTGAAGCTTTCTTT. Its protein is CSAQRDRADTEAFF. The chain couples TRBV29-1 to TRBJ1-1; 9 bases are shared with TRBD1. This CDR3 region has 14 residues. The V and J ends lost 7 bases and 3 bases, in that order; junction bases with no gene match: 9. Germline lookup yields CDR1 SQVTM and CDR2 ANQGSEA. Full variable domain (outside the CDR3, taken from reference TRBV29-1 and TRBJ1-1): SAVISQKPSRDICQRGTSLTIQCQVDSQVTMMFWYRQQPGQSLTLIATANQGSEATYESGFVIDKFPISRPNLTFSTLTVSNMSPEDSSIYLCSAQRDRADTEAFFGQGTRLTVV.

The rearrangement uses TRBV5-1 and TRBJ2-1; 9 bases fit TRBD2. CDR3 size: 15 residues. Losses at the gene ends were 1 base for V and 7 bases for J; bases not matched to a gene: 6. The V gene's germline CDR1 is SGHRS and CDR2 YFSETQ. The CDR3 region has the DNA TGCGCCAGCAGCTTGTCCTCGCGGGAGGGGAATGAGCAGTTCTTC. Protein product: CASSLSSREGNEQFF. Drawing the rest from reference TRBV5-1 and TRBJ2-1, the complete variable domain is KAGVTQTPRYLIKTRGQQVTLSCSPISGHRSVSWYQQTPGQGLQFLFEYFSETQRNKGNFPGRFSGRQFSNSRSEMNVSTLELGDSALYLCASSLSSREGNEQFFGPGTRLTVL.

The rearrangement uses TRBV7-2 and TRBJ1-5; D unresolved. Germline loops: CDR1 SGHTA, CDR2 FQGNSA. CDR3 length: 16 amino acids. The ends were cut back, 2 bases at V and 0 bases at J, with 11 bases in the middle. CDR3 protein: CASSLRGQNSNQPQHF. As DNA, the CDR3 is TGTGCCAGCAGCTTAAGAGGTCAGAATAGCAATCAGCCCCAGCATTTT.

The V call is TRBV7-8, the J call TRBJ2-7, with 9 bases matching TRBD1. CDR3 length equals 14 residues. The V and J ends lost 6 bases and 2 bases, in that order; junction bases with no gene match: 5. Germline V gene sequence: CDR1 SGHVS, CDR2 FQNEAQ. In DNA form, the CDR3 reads TGTGCCAGCAGGCGGGGACAGGGTCCCTACGAGCAGTACTTC. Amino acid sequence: CASRRGQGPYEQYF.

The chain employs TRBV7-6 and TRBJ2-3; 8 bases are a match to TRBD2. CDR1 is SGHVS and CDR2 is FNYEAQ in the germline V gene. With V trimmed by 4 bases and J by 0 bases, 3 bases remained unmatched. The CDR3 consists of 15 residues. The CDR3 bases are TGTGCCAGCAGCTCCAGCGGGAGTAGCACAGATACGCAGTATTTT. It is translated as CASSSSGSSTDTQYF.

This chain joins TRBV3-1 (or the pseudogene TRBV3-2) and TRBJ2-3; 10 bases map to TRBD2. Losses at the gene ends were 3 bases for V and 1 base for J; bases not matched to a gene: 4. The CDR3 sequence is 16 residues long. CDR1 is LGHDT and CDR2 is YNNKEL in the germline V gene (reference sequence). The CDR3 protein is CASSHYLAGGTDTQYF. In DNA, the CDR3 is TGTGCCAGCAGCCATTATCTAGCGGGGGGCACAGATACGCAGTATTTT.

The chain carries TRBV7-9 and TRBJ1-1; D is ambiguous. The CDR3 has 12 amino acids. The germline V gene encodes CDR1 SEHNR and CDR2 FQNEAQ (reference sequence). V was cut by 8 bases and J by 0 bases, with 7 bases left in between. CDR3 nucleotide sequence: TGTGCCAGCGGGGAAGTGAACACTGAAGCTTTCTTT. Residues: CASGEVNTEAFF. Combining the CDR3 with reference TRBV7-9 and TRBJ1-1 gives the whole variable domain DTGVSQNPRHKITKRGQNVTFRCDPISEHNRLYWYRQTLGQGPEFLTYFQNEAQLEKSRLLSDRFSAERPKGSFSTLEIQRTEQGDSAMYLCASGEVNTEAFFGQGTRLTVV.

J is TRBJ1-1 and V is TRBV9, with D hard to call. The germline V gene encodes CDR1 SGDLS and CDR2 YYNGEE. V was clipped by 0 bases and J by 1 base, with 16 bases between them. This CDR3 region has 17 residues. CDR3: CASSVGGGANTNTEAFF. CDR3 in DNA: TGTGCCAGCAGCGTAGGGGGTGGAGCGAACACGAACACTGAAGCTTTCTTT.

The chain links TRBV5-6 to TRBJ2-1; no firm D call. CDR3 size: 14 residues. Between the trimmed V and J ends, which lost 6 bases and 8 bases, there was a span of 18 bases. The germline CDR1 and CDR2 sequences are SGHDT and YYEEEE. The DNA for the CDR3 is TGTGCCAGCACCGCGTTACAATCTTACGATGAGCAGTTCTTC. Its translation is CASTALQSYDEQFF. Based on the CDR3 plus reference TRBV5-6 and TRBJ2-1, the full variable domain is DAGVTQSPTHLIKTRGQQVTLRCSPKSGHDTVSWYQQALGQGPQFIFQYYEEEERQRGNFPDRFSGHQFPNYSSELNVNALLLGDSALYLCASTALQSYDEQFFGPGTRLTVL.

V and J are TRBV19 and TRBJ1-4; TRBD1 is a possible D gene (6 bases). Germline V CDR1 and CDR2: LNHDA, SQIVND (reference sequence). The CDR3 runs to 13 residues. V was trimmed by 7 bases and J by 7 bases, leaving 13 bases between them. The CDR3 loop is CASNQGRGEKLFF. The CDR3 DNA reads TGTGCCAGTAATCAGGGGCGCGGTGAAAAACTGTTTTTT.

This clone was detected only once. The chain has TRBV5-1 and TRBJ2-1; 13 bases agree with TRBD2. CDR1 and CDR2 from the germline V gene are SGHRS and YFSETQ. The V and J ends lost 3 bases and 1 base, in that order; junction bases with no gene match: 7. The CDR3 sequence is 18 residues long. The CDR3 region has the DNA TGCGCCAGCAGCTCACTAGCGGGAGGGCCCCAATCCTACAATGAGCAGTTCTTC. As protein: CASSSLAGGPQSYNEQFF.

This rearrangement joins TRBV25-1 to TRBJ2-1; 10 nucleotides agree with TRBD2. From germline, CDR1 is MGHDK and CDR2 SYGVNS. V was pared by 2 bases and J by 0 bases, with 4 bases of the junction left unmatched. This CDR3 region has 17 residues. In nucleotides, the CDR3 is TGTGCCAGCAGTGAACCCAGCGGGAGGGCCTCCTACAATGAGCAGTTCTTC. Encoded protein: CASSEPSGRASYNEQFF.

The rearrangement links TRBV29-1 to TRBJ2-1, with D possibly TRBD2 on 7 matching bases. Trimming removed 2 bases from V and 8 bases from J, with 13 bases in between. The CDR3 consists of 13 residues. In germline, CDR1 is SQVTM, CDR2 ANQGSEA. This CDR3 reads CSVEKGGGDEQFF. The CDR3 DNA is TGCAGCGTTGAAAAAGGAGGGGGGGATGAGCAGTTCTTC.

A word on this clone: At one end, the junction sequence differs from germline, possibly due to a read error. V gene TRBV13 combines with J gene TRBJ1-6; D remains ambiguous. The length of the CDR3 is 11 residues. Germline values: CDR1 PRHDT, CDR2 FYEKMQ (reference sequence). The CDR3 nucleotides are TGTGCCAGCAGCTTAAAATCACCGCTCCACTTT. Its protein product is CASSLKSPLHF. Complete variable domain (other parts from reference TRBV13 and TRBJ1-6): AAGVIQSPRHLIKEKRETATLKCYPIPRHDTVYWYQQGPGQDPQFLISFYEKMQSDKGSIPDRFSAQQFSDYHSELNMSSLELGDSALYFCASSLKSPLHFGNGTRLTVT.